Shown below are 22 T cell receptor beta chains from a single sample sequenced in a study of pediatric ulcerative colitis. Profiling relied on immunoSEQ multiplex PCR, and the TCRdb table lists in-frame clones only, not all of them. Here the sample spans roughly 16,000 clones, over 70% being singletons. Rectal tissue came from one to two pinch biopsies taken at colonoscopy. Sequencing was carried out using gut tissue. The receptors derive from a boy younger than 18 who was a control in a study of pediatric ulcerative colitis.

The chain couples TRBV9 to TRBJ2-3, with 8 bases lining up with TRBD2. This CDR3 has 16 residues. With 1 base clipped from V and 4 bases from J, the junction kept 8 bases outside the gene matches. Germline V gene sequence: CDR1 SGDLS, CDR2 YYNGEE. The CDR3 spells CASSVSVAGKSDTQYF. In DNA, the CDR3 is TGTGCCAGCAGCGTATCGGTAGCGGGAAAATCAGATACGCAGTATTTT. Filled out from reference TRBV9 and TRBJ2-3, the complete variable domain reads DSGVTQTPKHLITATGQRVTLRCSPRSGDLSVYWYQQSLDQGLQFLIQYYNGEERAKGNILERFSAQQFPDLHSELNLSSLELGDSALYFCASSVSVAGKSDTQYFGPGTRLTVL.

This chain connects TRBV7-3 to TRBJ2-1; D assignment may be TRBD1 or TRBD2 (5 bases each). The CDR3 is made up of 15 amino acids. V was clipped by 5 bases and J by 6 bases, with 17 bases between them. The V gene's germline CDR1 is SGHTA and CDR2 FQGTGA. As DNA, the CDR3 is TGTGCCAGCAGCCGTCGGGACCCCCTAGTCAATGAGCAGTTCTTC. Protein sequence: CASSRRDPLVNEQFF.

J is TRBJ2-6 and V is TRBV19; D remains unclear. This CDR3 spans 17 amino acids. Trimming took 3 bases from V and 0 from J, leaving 12 bases between them. Germline values: CDR1 LNHDA, CDR2 SQIVND (reference sequence). The CDR3 reads CASSMATTISGANVLTF. The DNA of the CDR3 is TGTGCCAGTAGTATGGCCACTACTATCTCTGGGGCCAACGTCCTGACTTTC.

The chain combines TRBV18 with TRBJ2-3; 7 positions agree with TRBD2. Trimming removed 6 bases from V and 7 bases from J; junction bases left unmatched: 7. Germline loops: CDR1 KGHSH, CDR2 LQKENI. The CDR3 contains 13 residues. CDR3 in amino acids: CASSVGRSNTQYF. DNA of the CDR3: TGTGCCAGCTCGGTCGGGAGGAGTAATACGCAGTATTTT. Full variable domain (rest looked up from reference TRBV18 and TRBJ2-3): NAGVMQNPRHLVRRRGQEARLRCSPMKGHSHVYWYRQLPEEGLKFMVYLQKENIIDESGMPKERFSAEFPKEGPSILRIQQVVRGDSAAYFCASSVGRSNTQYFGPGTRLTVL.

This clone occurred a few times. The gene calls are TRBV27 and TRBJ1-6, with a weak D call TRBD1 (5 bases). The CDR3 is 15 amino acids. V was trimmed by 6 bases and J by 8 bases, leaving 17 bases between them. The V gene's germline CDR1 is MNHEY and CDR2 SMNVEV (reference sequence). The CDR3 loop is CASSPSDNHYSPLHF. The CDR3 DNA follows: TGTGCCAGCAGCCCGTCGGACAATCATTATTCACCCCTCCACTTT.

The chain employs TRBV2 and TRBJ1-5, with 8 bases matching TRBD1. Per the germline V gene, CDR1 is SNHLY and CDR2 is FYNNEI. With 3 bases clipped from V and 6 bases from J, the junction kept 4 bases outside the gene matches. The CDR3 is made up of 14 amino acids. The CDR3 DNA sequence: TGTGCCAGCAGTGACAGGGGGCGCAGTCAGCCCCAGCATTTT. As protein: CASSDRGRSQPQHF.

CDR3 bases: TGTGCCAGCATCATTAGGGGAGACAGTAGGGTCACTGAAGCTTTCTTT. Translating it yields CASIIRGDSRVTEAFF. The chain joins TRBV6-6 to TRBJ1-1; weak D call: TRBD1 (5 bases). The CDR3 loop spans 16 amino acids. Germline CDR1 reads MNHNY; CDR2 reads SVGAGI (reference sequence). V shed 7 bases and J shed 4 bases, with 22 bases lying between them.

This clone turned up a few times. The chain couples TRBV11-1 to TRBJ1-1; unclear D gene. Germline V lookup: CDR1 SGHAT, CDR2 FQDESV (reference sequence). V was shortened by 3 bases and J by 5 bases, with 10 bases between the two germline ends. CDR3 length equals 13 residues. CDR3: CASSFGRRTEAFF. CDR3 nucleotides: TGTGCCAGCAGCTTCGGACGGAGGACTGAAGCTTTCTTT.

This sequence joins TRBV15 and TRBJ1-5; D gene ambiguous. Trimming removed 2 bases from V and 0 bases from J, with 5 bases in between. The CDR3 is 14 residues long. Germline V gene lookup returns CDR1 LNHNV and CDR2 YYDKDF (reference sequence). CDR3 coding DNA: TGTGCCACCAGCAGACCGGATAGCAATCAGCCCCAGCATTTT. It translates to CATSRPDSNQPQHF.

The V and J genes are TRBV28 and TRBJ2-2; D unclear. V dropped 5 bases and J dropped 1 base, with 5 bases sitting between them. Germline V gene lookup returns CDR1 MDHEN and CDR2 SYDVKM. The CDR3 contains 13 residues. As DNA, the CDR3 is TGTGCCAGCAGTCACAAGAACACCGGGGAGCTGTTTTTT. It specifies CASSHKNTGELFF.

The rearrangement links TRBV30 to TRBJ1-2; D is perhaps TRBD1 (5 bases). The CDR3 runs 15 residues. Germline V gives CDR1 GTSNPN, CDR2 SVGIG (reference sequence). V was trimmed by 0 bases and J by 6 bases, leaving 17 bases between them. The DNA of the CDR3 is TGTGCCTGGAGTGTACGTTTTGGGGAGGGGCATGGCTACACCTTC. It codes for CAWSVRFGEGHGYTF. Complete variable domain (other parts from reference TRBV30 and TRBJ1-2): SQTIHQWPATLVQPVGSPLSLECTVEGTSNPNLYWYRQAAGRGLQLLFYSVGIGQISSEVPQNLSASRPQDRQFILSSKKLLLSDSGFYLCAWSVRFGEGHGYTFGSGTRLTVV.

Concerning this clone: An end of the junction differs from the germline gene, which may be a read error. The chain joins TRBV29-1 to TRBJ2-7; TRBD1 matches at 10 bases. Germline CDR1 is SQVTM and CDR2 is ANQGSEA. The length of the CDR3 is 12 residues. The CDR3 coding sequence is TGCAGGGTTGACAGGGGGCTCTACGAGCAGTACTTC. Protein product: CRVDRGLYEQYF.

The V call is TRBV29-1, the J call TRBJ1-4; D may be TRBD1 (6 bases). Per germline, CDR1 SQVTM and CDR2 ANQGSEA. The CDR3 covers 16 residues. V lost 7 bases and J 1 base, leaving 19 bases between the germline ends. CDR3 DNA: TGCAGCGCCGGGACCGAGGGGGGTTTAACTAATGAAAAACTGTTTTTT. Translating it yields CSAGTEGGLTNEKLFF.

V usage is TRBV4-1 and J usage is TRBJ2-1, with 10 bases lining up with TRBD1. The length of the CDR3 is 17 residues. J was trimmed by 5 bases and V by 0 bases; bases with no gene match: 7. Germline loops: CDR1 MGHRA, CDR2 YSYEKL. Here the CDR3 reads CASSQDDGTGAHNEQFF. DNA of the CDR3: TGCGCCAGCAGCCAAGATGACGGGACAGGGGCCCACAATGAGCAGTTCTTC.

The chain carries TRBV19 and TRBJ2-7, with no clear D. Germline loops: CDR1 LNHDA, CDR2 SQIVND (reference sequence). The V end was cut by 6 bases, the J end by 3 bases, with 15 bases between. This CDR3 contains 14 residues. CDR3 protein: CASSKGSRDYEQYF. CDR3 nucleotide sequence: TGTGCCAGTAGCAAGGGAAGTAGAGACTACGAGCAGTACTTC.

V gene TRBV7-7 combines with J gene TRBJ2-1; 11 positions agree with TRBD2. The trim removed 2 bases at V and 0 bases at J, leaving 9 bases unmatched. The germline V gene has CDR1 SSHAT and CDR2 FNYEAQ (reference sequence). The CDR3 length is 19 residues. In nucleotides, the CDR3 is TGTGCCAGCAGCTTATACCTAGCGGGGGGTCCGAGCTCCTACAATGAGCAGTTCTTC. This gives the protein CASSLYLAGGPSSYNEQFF.

The chain has TRBV5-1 and TRBJ2-3; TRBD1 agrees at 8 bases. Per the germline V gene, CDR1 is SGHRS and CDR2 is YFSETQ. This CDR3 has 16 amino acids. V lost 2 bases and J lost 0; bases outside the gene matches: 5. The CDR3 nucleotides read TGCGCCAGCAGCTTTCAGGGGGCGGGGAGCACAGATACGCAGTATTTT. Its translation: CASSFQGAGSTDTQYF.

The chain employs TRBV6-4 and TRBJ2-2; D gene uncertain. CDR3 size: 14 residues. Trimming took off 0 bases at V and 5 bases at J, with 7 bases between the two ends. Germline-derived CDR1 and CDR2 are MRHNA and SNTAGT. In nucleotides, the CDR3 is TGTGCCAGCAGTGACTCGATGGGTACCGGGGAGCTGTTTTTT. This gives the protein CASSDSMGTGELFF.

The chain employs TRBV5-1 and TRBJ2-5; D is perhaps TRBD2 (6 bases). TRBJ2-7 matches the DNA end more closely, so the J call is doubtful. Germline CDR1 SGHRS, CDR2 YFSETQ. There are 15 residues in the CDR3. This chain's CDR3 is CASSLGAGSMNEQYF. In DNA, the CDR3 is TGCGCCAGCAGCTTGGGTGCGGGGAGCATGAACGAGCAGTACTTC.

This clone was detected once. The chain recombines TRBV9 with TRBJ2-3; D unclear. The CDR3 is made up of 13 amino acids. Germline V gene lookup returns CDR1 SGDLS and CDR2 YYNGEE. V was shortened by 1 base and J by 6 bases, with 9 bases between the two germline ends. CDR3 sequence (DNA): TGTGCCAGCAGCGTACAGCAACTGGATACGCAGTATTTT. Translating it yields CASSVQQLDTQYF.

The rearrangement uses TRBV7-2 and TRBJ1-1, with TRBD1 matching over 7 bases. The CDR3 length is 15 residues. The germline CDR1 and CDR2 sequences are SGHTA and FQGNSA. J gave up 0 bases and V 3 bases, and 4 bases lay outside the gene matches. CDR3 coding DNA: TGTGCCAGCAGCTTTGCAGGGGGAATGAACACTGAAGCTTTCTTT. Amino acids: CASSFAGGMNTEAFF. Using reference TRBV7-2 and TRBJ1-1 for the parts outside the CDR3, the full variable domain is GAGVSQSPSNKVTEKGKDVELRCDPISGHTALYWYRQSLGQGLEFLIYFQGNSAPDKSGLPSDRFSAERTGGSVSTLTIQRTQQEDSAVYLCASSFAGGMNTEAFFGQGTRLTVV.

The chain carries TRBV5-8 and TRBJ1-1; D is ambiguous. V was trimmed by 3 bases and J by 3 bases, leaving 18 bases between them. CDR3 length: 16 amino acids. The germline V gene has CDR1 SGHTS and CDR2 YDEGEE. This CDR3 is CASSSGPLTIHTEAFF. The DNA for the CDR3 is TGTGCCAGCAGCTCCGGACCCTTAACGATTCACACTGAAGCTTTCTTT.